This TCR beta chain was profiled in a study of shared clonotypes between healthy human individuals. The CDR3 is 14 amino acids. The V segment lost 6 bases and the J segment 3 bases; nucleotides outside the gene matches: 2. Per germline, CDR1 MNHEY and CDR2 SMNVEV (reference sequence). Study-wide points: At large depth, rarefaction still showed sorted-subset sequencing to be incomplete.

In the naive CD8 group, cells lacked CD45RO and were positively selected for CCR7, so terminally differentiated effector memory CD45RA+ cells were left out. TCRdb keeps only in-frame clones here, not all; method: immunoSEQ multiplex PCR. This table holds about 820,000 clones, approximately 92% found once. This clone was observed once. Its antigen is currently unknown. V is TRBV27 and J is TRBJ2-7, with 13 positions matching TRBD2. This receptor was obtained from a young man in good health. Specimen: naive CD8+ T cells sorted from blood. DNA of the CDR3: TGTGCCAGCAGCTGGACTAGCGGGAGCTACGAGCAGTACTTC. Amino acids: CASSWTSGSYEQYF.